What follows are 17 T cell receptor beta chains derived from one specimen sequenced in a study of T-cell reconstitution after alpha-beta-depleted transplantation in children. Using unique molecular identifiers, the investigators prepared the TCRbeta library. TCRdb redid the calling of the PCR reads with MiXCR, one entry per CDR3 protein. The profile shows 70,000 to 95,000 distinct CDR3 sequences, around 15% of them singletons. The sample here was PBMCs, mostly from graft donor cells, taken 180 days after TCRalphabeta/CD19-depleted stem cell transplant. All receptors come from a male patient aged 2-10 years who had a stem cell transplant for acute lymphoblastic leukemia, so the T cells may come from the graft donor.

The chain employs TRBV10-3 and TRBJ2-3; 12 nucleotides align to TRBD2. Per germline, CDR1 ENHRY and CDR2 SYGVKD. The V and J ends lost 3 bases and 2 bases, in that order; junction bases with no gene match: 6. CDR3 length: 17 amino acids. The CDR3 nucleotides are TGTGCCATCAGTGACCCCGGACTAGCGGGGCCCACAGATACGCAGTATTTT. This encodes CAISDPGLAGPTDTQYF.

The table lists this clonotype with a few counts. V and J are TRBV5-4 and TRBJ1-4; D unclear. V lost 0 bases and J lost 7, with 7 bases in between. Germline V gene lookup returns CDR1 SGHNT and CDR2 YYREEE (reference sequence). The CDR3 sequence is 13 residues long. The CDR3 sequence is CASSLGGGEKLFF. CDR3 coding DNA: TGTGCCAGCAGCTTGGGGGGAGGTGAAAAACTGTTTTTT.

This rearrangement joins TRBV7-6 to TRBJ2-5; D gene uncertain. The CDR3 has 13 residues. CDR1 is SGHVS and CDR2 is FNYEAQ in the germline V gene. Trimming removed 8 bases from V and 1 base from J, with 11 bases in between. The CDR3, as DNA: TGTGCCAGCGGAGCCCAAGTCCAAGAGACCCAGTACTTC. This gives the protein CASGAQVQETQYF. The full variable domain, completed using reference TRBV7-6 and TRBJ2-5, is GAGVSQSPRYKVTKRGQDVALRCDPISGHVSLYWYRQALGQGPEFLTYFNYEAQQDKSGLPNDRFSAERPEGSISTLTIQRTEQRDSAMYRCASGAQVQETQYFGPGTRLLVL.

This chain links TRBV21-1 with TRBJ2-1; the tabulated D call, TRBD2, remains unverified against the DNA. TRBV21-1 is shown as a pseudogene. This CDR3 comprises 18 residues. The CDR3 loop reads CASSWGWGPLNSYNEQFF. The CDR3 nucleotides are TGTGCCAGCAGTTGGGGTTGGGGCCCACTAAACTCCTACAATGAGCAGTTCTTC.

The table lists this clonotype with a few counts. The rearrangement links TRBV5-6 to TRBJ2-4; D tentatively fits TRBD1 or TRBD2 (6 bases each). Germline CDR1 and CDR2: SGHDT and YYEEEE. This CDR3 comprises 17 residues. V was trimmed by 3 bases and J by 5 bases, leaving 21 bases between them. The CDR3 nucleotides are TGTGCCAGCAGCTCAGAATTATTCGGGGGCCGGGAAAACATTCAGTACTTC. Its translation is CASSSELFGGRENIQYF.

V gene TRBV5-1 combines with J gene TRBJ2-5, with 7 bases lining up with TRBD1. CDR1 SGHRS and CDR2 YFSETQ come from the germline V gene. CDR3 length equals 15 residues. The junction had 7 bases not matched to a gene; V was cut back by 0 bases and J by 5 bases. CDR3 nucleotide sequence: TGCGCCAGCAGCTTGGCGACAGGGAGTGGGGAGACCCAGTACTTC. Translation gives CASSLATGSGETQYF.

In regard to this clonotype: A read error may explain this, as a much larger clone is one base away. The CDR3: CACSLVRSGTANTGELFF. As DNA, the CDR3 is TGTGCCTGCAGCCTGGTGCGCTCCGGGACAGCGAACACCGGGGAGCTGTTTTTT. The chain joins TRBV12-3 or TRBV12-4 to TRBJ2-2, with 7 positions matching TRBD1. The CDR3 covers 18 residues.

This clonotype came up many times. The genes are TRBV12-3 or TRBV12-4 and TRBJ2-3; D unresolved. Trimming took off 2 bases at V and 4 bases at J, with 7 bases between the two ends. The CDR3 loop spans 13 amino acids. CDR3 sequence reads: CASSLIRADTQYF. The CDR3 DNA reads TGTGCCAGCAGTTTAATTCGGGCAGATACGCAGTATTTT.

This clonotype was seen many times. This rearrangement joins TRBV29-1 to TRBJ2-7, with a weak D call TRBD2 (6 bases). In germline, CDR1 is SQVTM, CDR2 ANQGSEA. Trimming removed 3 bases at V and 5 bases at J, with 8 bases between. This CDR3 is built from 11 residues. CDR3 loop: CSVEGGNEQYF. DNA of the CDR3: TGCAGCGTTGAGGGAGGAAACGAGCAGTACTTC.

In its sample, this clonotype was seen a few times. The V and J genes are TRBV12-3 or TRBV12-4 and TRBJ1-6, with unresolved D. The CDR3 totals 12 residues. Trimming cost V 3 bases and J 13 bases, with 10 bases left between them. The CDR3 region is CASSFPPAPLHF. For the CDR3, the DNA is TGTGCCAGCAGTTTCCCCCCGGCCCCCCTCCACTTT.

The chain recombines TRBV20-1 with TRBJ2-3; 12 nucleotides agree with TRBD2. Germline loops: CDR1 DFQATT, CDR2 SNEGSKA (reference sequence). The CDR3 covers 16 residues. Trimming at V came to 3 bases and at J to 4 bases, leaving 8 bases not matched to a gene. The CDR3 region is CSASRLAGALPDTQYF. CDR3 DNA sequence: TGCAGTGCTAGTAGACTAGCGGGGGCCCTCCCAGATACGCAGTATTTT.

This clonotype was found a few times. J is TRBJ1-2 and V is TRBV29-1; D is perhaps TRBD1 (6 bases). In germline, CDR1 is SQVTM, CDR2 ANQGSEA. The CDR3 runs to 14 residues. V lost 4 bases and J 0 bases, leaving 12 bases between the germline ends. This CDR3 reads CSVVFRGTNYGYTF. CDR3 DNA: TGCAGCGTTGTCTTCAGGGGCACTAACTATGGCTACACCTTC.

The gene calls are TRBV29-1 and TRBJ2-7; possible D gene TRBD1, 5 bases. Germline assignment: CDR1 SQVTM and CDR2 ANQGSEA. V shed 7 bases and J shed 3 bases, with 16 bases lying between them. The CDR3 has 13 amino acids. Here the CDR3 reads CSAQNDSHYEQYF. The CDR3 DNA follows: TGCAGCGCTCAAAATGACAGTCACTACGAGCAGTACTTC.

The chain couples TRBV12-5 to TRBJ2-3; TRBD1 matches 8 bases. V dropped 1 base and J dropped 2; count of bases not matched to a gene: 8. In germline, CDR1 is LGHNT, CDR2 FRNRAP. The CDR3 is 17 residues long. The CDR3 nucleotides read TGTGCTAGTGGTTTGGGGACAGGGCTTGCTAACACAGATACGCAGTATTTT. This codes for CASGLGTGLANTDTQYF.

This clonotype appeared many times. V usage is TRBV15 and J usage is TRBJ1-6; D may be TRBD1 (5 bases). Trimming shortened V by 3 bases and J by 7 bases, and 25 bases separated the two germline ends. There are 19 residues in the CDR3. Germline V gene sequence: CDR1 LNHNV, CDR2 YYDKDF (reference sequence). The CDR3 spells CATSSSGLLRALWNSPLHF. CDR3 nucleotides: TGTGCCACCAGCAGCTCGGGACTCCTCCGGGCCCTTTGGAATTCACCCCTCCACTTT.

This clonotype was observed many times. The chain uses TRBV12-3 or TRBV12-4 and TRBJ2-5; no reliable D call. The length of the CDR3 is 11 residues. The germline V and J ends were trimmed by 3 bases and 4 bases, with 3 bases remaining between them. CDR3 region: CASSFRETQYF. CDR3 coding DNA: TGTGCCAGCAGTTTTAGAGAGACCCAGTACTTC.

The chain carries TRBV3-1 and TRBJ2-3; tentative D call: TRBD1 (5 bases). Trimming cost V 0 bases and J 3 bases, with 7 bases left between them. The CDR3 spans 14 residues. Germline V gene lookup returns CDR1 LGHDT and CDR2 YNNKEL (reference sequence). The CDR3 loop is CASSQDRGTDTQYF. DNA for the CDR3: TGTGCCAGCAGCCAAGATAGGGGAACAGATACGCAGTATTTT.